The 15 T cell receptor beta chains reported below all come from one sample, sequenced in a study of T cell repertoires in cytomegalovirus infection. Via MiXCR, TCRdb re-called the reads, giving one row per CDR3 protein. The table lists more than 650,000 distinct CDR3 sequences, approximately 34% of them singletons. The sample taken for sequencing was PBMCs. The receptors originated from a human donor in good health (CMV status not recorded). Some clones in this sample may be carry-over from other donors' samples.

This clonotype occurred many times. This chain joins TRBV7-2 and TRBJ2-5, with D possibly being TRBD2 (5 bases). Between the trimmed V and J ends, which lost 1 base and 5 bases, there was a span of 17 bases. Germline CDR1 reads SGHTA; CDR2 reads FQGNSA. CDR3 length: 16 amino acids. The CDR3 is CASSLVQLASGETQYF. The CDR3 DNA reads as TGTGCCAGCAGCTTAGTCCAGCTGGCTTCGGGGGAGACCCAGTACTTC.

This clonotype has only one observation. A much larger clone differs by one base, so this may be a read error. This chain joins TRBV12-3 or TRBV12-4 and TRBJ1-5; D not certain. This CDR3 comprises 15 residues. The CDR3, as DNA: TGTGCCAGCAGTTTAACCCAACTTAGCAATCAGCTCCAGCATTTT. It yields the protein CASSLTQLSNQLQHF.

As concerns this clonotype: In this CDR3 the conserved last residue, phenylalanine or tryptophan, is missing, so a read error is likely. The genes are TRBV28 and TRBJ2-5; the match to TRBD1 covers 7 bases. This CDR3 contains 13 residues. Germline CDR1 and CDR2: MDHEN and SYDVKM. The V segment lost 7 bases and the J segment 3 bases; nucleotides outside the gene matches: 5. The CDR3 coding sequence is TGTGCCAGCACAGAGACAGGGAAAGAGACCCAGTACTTA. Amino acid sequence: CASTETGKETQYL.

This clonotype was seen only a few times. The rearrangement joins TRBV10-3 to TRBJ1-1, with 11 bases aligning to TRBD1. The CDR3 extends over 15 amino acids. Germline-derived CDR1 and CDR2 are ENHRY and SYGVKD. With V trimmed by 5 bases and J by 6 bases, 8 bases remained unmatched. This chain's CDR3 is CAISHGQGAGAEAFF. DNA of the CDR3: TGTGCCATCAGTCATGGACAGGGGGCGGGGGCTGAAGCTTTCTTT.

This clonotype was found a few times. V is TRBV10-3 and J is TRBJ1-2; 10 bases are a match to TRBD1. Germline V gene data show CDR1 as ENHRY and CDR2 as SYGVKD. The CDR3 loop spans 15 amino acids. The V segment lost 3 bases and the J segment 4 bases; nucleotides outside the gene matches: 5. CDR3 in amino acids: CAISDSTGGGYGYTF. In nucleotides, the CDR3 is TGTGCCATCAGTGACTCGACAGGGGGCGGCTATGGCTACACCTTC.

V usage is TRBV20-1 and J usage is TRBJ2-1, with 7 bases lining up with TRBD2. Per germline, CDR1 DFQATT and CDR2 SNEGSKA (reference sequence). The CDR3 has 14 residues. The V gene end was trimmed by 6 bases and the J gene end by 8 bases; junction bases not matched to a gene: 13. CDR3 loop: CSAHSGRGWDEQFF. The CDR3 DNA is TGCAGTGCCCATAGCGGGCGGGGTTGGGATGAGCAGTTCTTC.

The V gene is TRBV6-5, the J gene TRBJ2-5; 10 nucleotides agree with TRBD2. CDR1 MNHEY and CDR2 SVGAGI come from the germline V gene. The V gene end was trimmed by 7 bases and the J gene end by 5 bases; junction bases not matched to a gene: 10. The CDR3 consists of 15 residues. For the CDR3, the DNA is TGTGCCAGCACGCTTCTAGCGGGAGCTTTGGAGACCCAGTACTTC. Translation gives CASTLLAGALETQYF.

The chain has TRBV4-1 and TRBJ2-7, with 9 bases lining up with TRBD1. Germline-derived CDR1 and CDR2 are MGHRA and YSYEKL. The CDR3 totals 15 residues. V was clipped by 5 bases and J by 2 bases; unmatched bases: 7. CDR3 nucleotides: TGCGCCAGCAGCATCGGGACAGGGCGCCCCTACGAGCAGTACTTC. Its protein product is CASSIGTGRPYEQYF.

This clonotype was found a few times. The chain employs TRBV6-2 or TRBV6-3 and TRBJ2-7; TRBD1 matches 8 bases. Germline V gene lookup returns CDR1 MNHEY and CDR2 SVGEGT. The J segment lost 3 bases and the V segment lost 10 bases, leaving 20 bases of the junction unmatched. The CDR3 has 17 amino acids. In DNA form, the CDR3 reads TGTGCCACCAACATCGACCATCGACGGGACAGGTTCTACGAGCAGTACTTC. This translates into CATNIDHRRDRFYEQYF.

In the case of this clonotype: Sequence at one end of the junction differs from germline and may be a read error. The V gene is TRBV7-2, the J gene TRBJ2-1, with 10 bases fitting TRBD2. There are 15 residues in the CDR3. Germline CDR1 reads SGHTA; CDR2 reads FQGNSA. CDR3: CASSFRTSGYKEQFF. The DNA for the CDR3 is TGTGCCAGCAGCTTCAGGACTAGCGGTTACAAGGAGCAGTTCTTC.

V is TRBV7-9 and J is TRBJ1-2, with 7 bases identical to TRBD1. V gave up 8 bases and J gave up 2 bases; unmatched junction bases: 17. This CDR3 spans 17 amino acids. Germline CDR1 is SEHNR and CDR2 is FQNEAQ (reference sequence). The CDR3 nucleotides read TGTGCCAGCTTCAAACAAGGAGCCGGACAGGCGAACTATGGCTACACCTTC. Translating it yields CASFKQGAGQANYGYTF.

The rearrangement links TRBV29-1 to TRBJ1-1; D remains unclear. Per germline, CDR1 SQVTM and CDR2 ANQGSEA. CDR3 length: 11 residues. The ends were cut back, 7 bases at V and 7 bases at J, with 13 bases in the middle. CDR3 sequence reads: CSAQSPGEAFF. The CDR3 nucleotides are TGCAGCGCCCAGAGCCCCGGTGAAGCTTTCTTT.

Worth noting for this clonotype: A read error may explain this, as a much larger clone is one base away. Because the CDR3 is missing its conserved closing phenylalanine or tryptophan, this is likely a read error. This chain links TRBV19 with TRBJ1-1; no definite D call. Germline CDR1 reads LNHDA; CDR2 reads SQIVND (reference sequence). Between the trimmed V and J ends, which lost 11 bases and 1 base, there was a span of 11 bases. The CDR3 length is 12 residues. CDR3 DNA: TGTGCCGTCGGACGGAGGAACACTGAAGCTTTCTTG. It translates to CAVGRRNTEAFL.

V usage is TRBV20-1 and J usage is TRBJ2-3; 14 nucleotides agree with TRBD2. V was clipped by 6 bases and J by 3 bases; unmatched bases: 11. Germline loops: CDR1 DFQATT, CDR2 SNEGSKA (reference sequence). The CDR3 consists of 17 residues. CDR3 residues: CSARTSGGPRRTDTQYF. In DNA, the CDR3 is TGCAGTGCCCGGACTAGCGGGGGGCCCAGGAGAACAGATACGCAGTATTTT.

In the case of this clonotype: A read error may explain this, as a much larger clone is one base away. The rearrangement links TRBV7-6 to TRBJ2-7, with D unclear. The CDR3 totals 12 residues. Germline V gene lookup returns CDR1 SGHVS and CDR2 FNYEAQ. CDR3 DNA: TGTGACAGCAGCTTAGATGGCCACGAGCAGTACTTC. It is translated as CDSSLDGHEQYF. Full variable domain (missing parts from reference TRBV7-6 and TRBJ2-7): GAGVSQSPRYKVTKRGQDVALRCDPISGHVSLYWYRQALGQGPEFLTYFNYEAQQDKSGLPNDRFSAERPEGSISTLTIQRTEQRDSAMYRCDSSLDGHEQYFGPGTRLTVT.